Shown below are 25 T cell receptor beta chains from a single sample sequenced in a study of CD8+CD57+ T cells in acquired aplastic anemia. Patients chosen for sequencing had CD8+CD57+ cells that had expanded, as shown by flow cytometry. Genomic DNA provided the template from which TCR beta VDJ and CDR3 profiles were obtained. TCRdb re-called the reads through MiXCR, storing one row per CDR3 protein. The table records around 150,000 distinct CDR3 sequences, more than 40% of them present only once. Sequences were obtained from sorted CD4+, CD8+, or CD8+CD57+ T cells (not recorded which) from PBMCs. The source is a human donor with aplastic anemia.

This chain joins TRBV4-2 and TRBJ2-1; 9 bases align to TRBD2. V lost 0 bases to trimming and J lost 6 bases; unmatched junction nucleotides: 15. The germline V gene has CDR1 LGHNA and CDR2 YNFKEQ. The CDR3 loop spans 19 amino acids. The CDR3 loop is CASSQENFGREGWLNEQFF. CDR3 DNA sequence: TGTGCCAGCAGCCAAGAGAATTTCGGGCGGGAGGGGTGGCTCAATGAGCAGTTCTTC.

This clonotype was observed at least ten times. The J gene is TRBJ2-5, the V gene TRBV6-1, with no clear D. The germline CDR1 and CDR2 sequences are MNHNS and SASEGT. Deletions cut 2 bases from V and 5 bases from J, with 9 bases between. The CDR3 is 13 residues long. DNA for the CDR3: TGTGCCAGCAGTGAATATATCCGGGAGACCCAGTACTTC. Its translation is CASSEYIRETQYF.

In regard to this clonotype: One base away lies a much larger clone, so this may be a sequencing read error. This chain uses TRBV2 with TRBJ1-2; D ambiguous. The CDR3 loop spans 14 amino acids. Looked up from germline, CDR1 is SNHLY and CDR2 is FYNNEI. Here the CDR3 reads CASSDSNAGYDYTF. In DNA, the CDR3 is TGTGCCAGCAGTGACTCGAACGCAGGCTATGACTACACCTTC. The whole variable domain, filled in from reference TRBV2 and TRBJ1-2, reads EPEVTQTPSHQVTQMGQEVILRCVPISNHLYFYWYRQILGQKVEFLVSFYNNEISEKSEIFDDQFSVERPDGSNFTLKIRSTKLEDSAMYFCASSDSNAGYDYTFGSGTRLTVV.

Notes on this clonotype: This clone may be a read error of a much larger clone one base away. This chain links TRBV10-3 with TRBJ1-5; D is unresolved. The V and J ends lost 5 bases and 0 bases respectively, with 11 bases between them. The CDR3 loop spans 15 amino acids. From germline, CDR1 is ENHRY and CDR2 SYGVKD. The CDR3 bases are TGTGCCATCAGTTCCAGGACGGATAGCAATCAGCCCCAGCATTTT. This gives the protein CAISSRTDSNQPQHF.

This sequence joins TRBV11-2 and TRBJ2-3; 10 nucleotides agree with TRBD2. Germline CDR1 and CDR2: SGHAT and FQNNGV. The V segment lost 3 bases and the J segment 1 base; nucleotides outside the gene matches: 1. The CDR3 contains 15 residues. CDR3 sequence (DNA): TGTGCCAGCAGCTTTACTAGCGGGGGCACAGATACGCAGTATTTT. It yields the protein CASSFTSGGTDTQYF.

This clonotype came up a few times. V is TRBV2 and J is TRBJ2-7; 7 nucleotides line up with TRBD1. CDR1 SNHLY and CDR2 FYNNEI come from the germline V gene. After removal of 4 bases from V and 0 bases from J, the junction contained 3 bases not matched to a gene. The CDR3 consists of 14 residues. The CDR3 protein is CASSGQGLSYEQYF. The CDR3 nucleotides are TGTGCCAGCAGTGGACAGGGTCTCTCCTACGAGCAGTACTTC. Full variable domain (remainder filled in from reference TRBV2 and TRBJ2-7): EPEVTQTPSHQVTQMGQEVILRCVPISNHLYFYWYRQILGQKVEFLVSFYNNEISEKSEIFDDQFSVERPDGSNFTLKIRSTKLEDSAMYFCASSGQGLSYEQYFGPGTRLTVT.

Remarks on this clonotype: This clone may be a read error of a much larger clone one base away. The DNA for the CDR3 is TGTGCCAGCAGCGCCGCCCGGGTGGACACTGAAGCTTTCTTT. Its translation is CASSAARVDTEAFF. This chain links TRBV9 with TRBJ1-1, with D unresolved. V lost 3 bases and J lost 3, with 12 bases in between. CDR1 and CDR2 from the germline V gene are SGDLS and YYNGEE. The CDR3 extends over 14 amino acids.

This chain connects TRBV7-6 to TRBJ1-5, with D unclear. Trimming shortened V by 1 base and J by 7 bases, and 8 bases separated the two germline ends. The germline gives CDR1 SGHVS, CDR2 FNYEAQ. The CDR3 covers 13 residues. As DNA, the CDR3 is TGTGCCAGCAGCTTAGAGAGGAGGCAGCCCCAGCATTTT. As protein: CASSLERRQPQHF.

Details on this clonotype: Possible read error: a much larger clone is one base away. The chain joins TRBV10-3 to TRBJ2-7; D may be TRBD1 or TRBD2 (6 bases each). Germline-derived CDR1 and CDR2 are ENHRY and SYGVKD. The CDR3 sequence is 17 residues long. The CDR3 reads CASSYTGAGTYEYELYF. The CDR3 nucleotides read TGTGCCAGCAGTTACACGGGGGCCGGGACATACGAGTACGAGCTGTACTTC.

Comment on this clonotype: The germline gene is not matched at one end of the junction; a read error may be the cause. V usage is TRBV7-7 and J usage is TRBJ2-1; 16 positions agree with TRBD2. Germline values: CDR1 SSHAT, CDR2 FNYEAQ (reference sequence). This CDR3 comprises 16 residues. CDR3 DNA sequence: TGTGCTAGCAGCTTGGGACTAGCGGGAGGGCCCGATGAGCAGTTCTTC. It yields the protein CASSLGLAGGPDEQFF.

This clonotype showed up many times. The chain has TRBV19 and TRBJ1-6, with unresolved D. Between the trimmed V and J ends, which lost 3 bases and 5 bases, there was a span of 14 bases. Germline CDR1 LNHDA, CDR2 SQIVND (reference sequence). The CDR3 loop spans 16 amino acids. The CDR3 nucleotides read TGTGCCAGTAGTATCGACGCAGTGGGAGATAATTCACCCCTCCACTTT. This codes for CASSIDAVGDNSPLHF.

CDR3 in DNA: TGTGCCAGCAGCTATCGATTTCTAGAGACCCAGTACTTC. It is translated as CASSYRFLETQYF. The chain recombines TRBV7-9 with TRBJ2-5; no reliable D call. In germline, CDR1 is SEHNR, CDR2 FQNEAQ (reference sequence). CDR3 length equals 13 residues. Trimming took off 4 bases at V and 4 bases at J, with 10 bases between the two ends.

There are a few counts of this clonotype. V gene TRBV27 combines with J gene TRBJ1-2; 9 bases are shared with TRBD1. The CDR3 extends over 12 amino acids. The V segment lost 10 bases and the J segment 6 bases; nucleotides outside the gene matches: 6. Germline V gene data show CDR1 as MNHEY and CDR2 as SMNVEV (reference sequence). CDR3 residues: CATGTGINGYTF. The CDR3 DNA follows: TGTGCCACCGGGACAGGGATTAATGGCTACACCTTC.

The chain uses TRBV19 and TRBJ1-4; maybe TRBD1 (5 bases). Germline assignment: CDR1 LNHDA and CDR2 SQIVND (reference sequence). V was shortened by 5 bases and J by 6 bases, with 13 bases between the two germline ends. The CDR3 sequence is 14 residues long. This CDR3 is CASSLTDRYEKLFF. The CDR3 nucleotides read TGTGCCAGTAGTCTCACCGACAGATATGAAAAACTGTTTTTT. The full variable domain, in which reference TRBV19 and TRBJ1-4 provide the parts outside the CDR3, is DGGITQSPKYLFRKEGQNVTLSCEQNLNHDAMYWYRQDPGQGLRLIYYSQIVNDFQKGDIAEGYSVSREKKESFPLTVTSAQKNPTAFYLCASSLTDRYEKLFFGSGTQLSVL.

This clonotype appeared many times. This rearrangement joins TRBV6-5 to TRBJ1-1; D is unclear. The CDR3 is 13 residues long. Germline CDR1 is MNHEY and CDR2 is SVGAGI. Between the trimmed V and J ends, which lost 2 bases and 2 bases, there was a span of 6 bases. The CDR3 is CASSYPGNTEAFF. For the CDR3, the DNA is TGTGCCAGCAGTTACCCAGGTAACACTGAAGCTTTCTTT.

In this sample, this clonotype turned up a few times. The chain has TRBV2 and TRBJ1-1, with D uncertain. The V gene lost 3 bases and the J gene lost 1 base, with 6 bases spanning the gap. Germline lookup yields CDR1 SNHLY and CDR2 FYNNEI. This CDR3 has 13 amino acids. CDR3 sequence (DNA): TGTGCCAGCAGTGACAGAGAGAACACTGAAGCTTTCTTT. Its protein product is CASSDRENTEAFF. The full variable domain, rest sourced from reference TRBV2 and TRBJ1-1, is EPEVTQTPSHQVTQMGQEVILRCVPISNHLYFYWYRQILGQKVEFLVSFYNNEISEKSEIFDDQFSVERPDGSNFTLKIRSTKLEDSAMYFCASSDRENTEAFFGQGTRLTVV.

In regard to this clonotype: A much bigger clone sits one base away, suggesting this may be a read error. Because it lacks the conserved phenylalanine or tryptophan at the end, this CDR3 is likely a read error. V and J are TRBV6-1 and TRBJ1-1; D perhaps matches TRBD1 (5 bases). V was pared by 4 bases and J by 5 bases, with 17 bases between. The CDR3 has 15 amino acids. Germline V gene data show CDR1 as MNHNS and CDR2 as SASEGT. The CDR3 DNA reads as TGTGCCAGCAGTGGGGGGTTGACTCGGCAAACTGAAGCTTTCCTT. Its protein is CASSGGLTRQTEAFL.

This clonotype was picked up many times. V usage is TRBV19 and J usage is TRBJ2-5; TRBD1 agrees at 9 bases. CDR1 is LNHDA, CDR2 SQIVND, per germline (reference sequence). With 4 bases clipped from V and 4 bases from J, the junction kept 16 bases outside the gene matches. CDR3 length: 18 amino acids. The CDR3 DNA is TGTGCCAGTAGTAGCAGTTTTAGGGGACAGGGTTTTTTAGAGACCCAGTACTTC. This sequence encodes CASSSSFRGQGFLETQYF.

At least ten counts were recorded for this clonotype. The V call is TRBV5-5, the J call TRBJ1-1; D gene unclear. Germline V gene sequence: CDR1 SGHKS, CDR2 YYEKEE (reference sequence). V was pared by 4 bases and J by 3 bases, with 19 bases between. CDR3 size: 16 residues. The CDR3 here is CASSKHMGVGDTEAFF. CDR3 in DNA: TGTGCCAGCAGCAAGCACATGGGCGTTGGGGACACTGAAGCTTTCTTT.

The V and J genes are TRBV2 and TRBJ2-1, with 9 positions matching TRBD1. CDR1 is SNHLY and CDR2 is FYNNEI in the germline V gene. The CDR3 is 15 amino acids. The V segment lost 6 bases and the J segment 0 bases; nucleotides outside the gene matches: 3. In DNA form, the CDR3 reads TGTGCCAGCAGGGGGACAGGGAGCTCCTACAATGAGCAGTTCTTC. It encodes CASRGTGSSYNEQFF.

This chain connects TRBV29-1 to TRBJ2-3; D gene unclear. Trimming cost V 5 bases and J 2 bases, with 11 bases left between them. CDR1 and CDR2 (germline): SQVTM, ANQGSEA. The CDR3 spans 13 residues. DNA for the CDR3: TGCAGCGTTTCTGGGCGGATCACAGATACGCAGTATTTT. Translated, it gives CSVSGRITDTQYF.

The V gene is TRBV30, the J gene TRBJ2-1; TRBD1 is a possible D gene (6 bases). CDR1 is GTSNPN, CDR2 SVGIG, per germline (reference sequence). V was trimmed by 1 base and J by 0 bases, leaving 7 bases between them. The CDR3 covers 14 residues. The CDR3 nucleotides are TGTGCCTGGAGTGGGACAGTCTCCTACAATGAGCAGTTCTTC. Protein sequence: CAWSGTVSYNEQFF.

This clonotype was observed a handful of times. The chain joins TRBV2 to TRBJ1-1; unclear D gene. V lost 6 bases to trimming and J lost 3 bases, with 14 bases between them. The germline V gene encodes CDR1 SNHLY and CDR2 FYNNEI. The CDR3 totals 14 residues. The CDR3 nucleotides are TGTGCCAGCAGGGTCGGCGGGCAGGACACTGAAGCTTTCTTT. This gives the protein CASRVGGQDTEAFF.

This clonotype was observed at least ten times. J is TRBJ1-1 and V is TRBV7-6, with D possibly TRBD1 on 6 matching bases. Trimming shortened V by 4 bases and J by 7 bases, and 13 bases separated the two germline ends. Per germline, CDR1 SGHVS and CDR2 FNYEAQ. The CDR3 has 13 amino acids. The CDR3 is CASSSHGGGEAFF. The CDR3 DNA reads TGTGCCAGCAGCTCGCACGGGGGCGGTGAAGCTTTCTTT.

This clonotype was seen ten or more times. The chain recombines TRBV6-1 with TRBJ2-3; D call uncertain. The CDR3 runs 14 residues. Germline values: CDR1 MNHNS, CDR2 SASEGT. V was clipped by 2 bases and J by 7 bases, with 13 bases between them. DNA for the CDR3: TGTGCCAGCAGTGAAAATAACAGTCCCAATACGCAGTATTTT. This sequence encodes CASSENNSPNTQYF.